Listed below are T cell receptor beta chains from one sample, sequenced in a study of identical twins. In TCRdb, the 5' RACE reads were re-called with MiXCR into one record per CDR3 protein. The sample includes about 150,000 distinct CDR3 sequences, approximately 4% seen only once; the top ten take 8.1%. The sample taken for sequencing was memory T cells sorted from blood. The receptors shown here come from a man between 18 and 35 years old in good health. CDR3s include the opening cysteine and the closing phenylalanine or tryptophan. Each record gives: CDR3 protein, CDR3 DNA, clone size, D gene, J gene, V gene. A D gene is named only where the DNA matches it firmly. Not every row has a clone size; where given, it reads once, few, many or a size class.

CDR3aa: CASLPSGSYGYTF; CDR3nt: TGTGCCAGCCTCCCGTCGGGCAGCTATGGCTACACCTTC; abundance: NA; d_gene: NA; j_gene: TRBJ1-2; v_gene: TRBV7-9
CDR3aa: CASSLERGFGYTF; CDR3nt: TGTGCCAGCAGCTTAGAGAGGGGGTTCGGCTACACCTTC; abundance: few; d_gene: NA; j_gene: TRBJ1-2; v_gene: TRBV7-8
CDR3aa: CASSNPDRTDTQYF; CDR3nt: TGTGCCAGCAGTAACCCGGACAGAACAGATACGCAGTATTTT; abundance: many; d_gene: NA; j_gene: TRBJ2-3; v_gene: TRBV6-5
CDR3aa: CASSPSDTQYF; CDR3nt: TGTGCCAGCAGTCCCTCAGATACGCAGTATTTT; abundance: many; d_gene: NA; j_gene: TRBJ2-3; v_gene: TRBV12-3/TRBV12-4
CDR3aa: CASSELSGQPTDTQYF; CDR3nt: TGTGCCAGCAGTGAGTTATCGGGACAGCCCACAGATACGCAGTATTTT; abundance: many; d_gene: TRBD1; j_gene: TRBJ2-3; v_gene: TRBV6-4
CDR3aa: CASSKQGAGNQPQHF; CDR3nt: TGTGCCAGCAGTAAACAAGGGGCGGGCAATCAGCCCCAGCATTTT; abundance: few; d_gene: NA; j_gene: TRBJ1-5; v_gene: TRBV6-1
CDR3aa: CASSSGQGYTEAFF; CDR3nt: TGCGCCAGCAGCTCCGGACAGGGCTATACTGAAGCTTTCTTT; abundance: many; d_gene: TRBD1; j_gene: TRBJ1-1; v_gene: TRBV5-1
CDR3aa: CATSRDRRNTGELFF; CDR3nt: TGTGCCACCAGCAGAGATAGGCGGAACACCGGGGAGCTGTTTTTT; abundance: many; d_gene: NA; j_gene: TRBJ2-2; v_gene: TRBV15
CDR3aa: CASSSQDASTDTQYF; CDR3nt: TGCGCCAGCAGCTCCCAGGACGCAAGCACAGATACGCAGTATTTT; abundance: many; d_gene: NA; j_gene: TRBJ2-3; v_gene: TRBV5-1
CDR3aa: CSVVLGLAATVEQFF; CDR3nt: TGCAGCGTTGTTCTCGGACTAGCGGCAACCGTTGAGCAGTTCTTC; abundance: many; d_gene: TRBD2; j_gene: TRBJ2-1; v_gene: TRBV29-1
CDR3aa: CASRNRGFYNEQFF; CDR3nt: TGTGCCAGCAGAAACAGGGGGTTCTACAATGAGCAGTTCTTC; abundance: many; d_gene: TRBD1; j_gene: TRBJ2-1; v_gene: TRBV6-1
CDR3aa: CASSWGTAYNEQFF; CDR3nt: TGTGCCAGCTCTTGGGGTACGGCCTACAATGAGCAGTTCTTC; abundance: many; d_gene: NA; j_gene: TRBJ2-1; v_gene: TRBV12-3/TRBV12-4
CDR3aa: CASSPVLAGVKDTQYF; CDR3nt: TGCGCCAGCAGCCCGGTCTTAGCGGGAGTCAAAGATACGCAGTATTTT; abundance: many; d_gene: TRBD2; j_gene: TRBJ2-3; v_gene: TRBV5-1
CDR3aa: CASGAPPREKLFF; CDR3nt: TGTGCCAGCGGGGCCCCGCCCAGGGAAAAACTGTTTTTT; abundance: many; d_gene: NA; j_gene: TRBJ1-4; v_gene: TRBV6-1
CDR3aa: CSVVNRSGTEAFF; CDR3nt: TGCAGCGTTGTAAACAGGAGTGGAACTGAAGCTTTCTTT; abundance: many; d_gene: NA; j_gene: TRBJ1-1; v_gene: TRBV29-1
CDR3aa: CASSHGQGAVGELFF; CDR3nt: TGCGCCAGCAGCCACGGACAGGGGGCGGTCGGGGAGCTGTTTTTT; abundance: many; d_gene: TRBD1; j_gene: TRBJ2-2; v_gene: TRBV5-1
CDR3aa: CASSSDDRAYETQYF; CDR3nt: TGTGCCAGCAGCTCCGATGACAGGGCTTATGAGACCCAGTACTTC; abundance: many; d_gene: TRBD1; j_gene: TRBJ2-5; v_gene: TRBV7-2
CDR3aa: CSVSLDRDTGELFF; CDR3nt: TGCAGCGTTAGTTTGGACAGAGATACCGGGGAGCTGTTTTTT; abundance: many; d_gene: NA; j_gene: TRBJ2-2; v_gene: TRBV29-1
CDR3aa: CASSSQLAGGSLDTQYF; CDR3nt: TGTGCCAGCAGCAGTCAACTAGCGGGAGGGAGCCTAGATACGCAGTATTTT; abundance: many; d_gene: TRBD2; j_gene: TRBJ2-3; v_gene: TRBV7-8
CDR3aa: CASSPHPAGRSFF; CDR3nt: TGTGCCAGCAGCCCCCACCCCGCAGGTCGTTCGTTCTTC; abundance: many; d_gene: NA; j_gene: TRBJ2-1; v_gene: TRBV6-1
CDR3aa: CSARDPGQGGHNQPQHF; CDR3nt: TGCAGTGCTAGAGATCCCGGACAGGGGGGCCACAATCAGCCCCAGCATTTT; abundance: many; d_gene: TRBD1; j_gene: TRBJ1-5; v_gene: TRBV20-1
CDR3aa: CASSPGGLGEVTDTQYF; CDR3nt: TGTGCCAGCAGCCCAGGCGGACTAGGCGAGGTCACAGATACGCAGTATTTT; abundance: NA; d_gene: TRBD2; j_gene: TRBJ2-3; v_gene: TRBV4-2
CDR3aa: CASSLARTGYGYTF; CDR3nt: TGTGCCAGCAGCTTGGCCAGGACAGGGTATGGCTACACCTTC; abundance: many; d_gene: TRBD1; j_gene: TRBJ1-2; v_gene: TRBV5-6
CDR3aa: CASSPGRGKETQYF; CDR3nt: TGCGCCAGCAGCCCTGGTCGTGGGAAGGAGACCCAGTACTTC; abundance: many; d_gene: NA; j_gene: TRBJ2-5; v_gene: TRBV5-1
CDR3aa: CASQRVYNEKLFF; CDR3nt: TGTGCCAGTCAGCGGGTCTATAATGAAAAACTGTTTTTT; abundance: NA; d_gene: NA; j_gene: TRBJ1-4; v_gene: TRBV19
CDR3aa: CSARALGGGSGSYEQYF; CDR3nt: TGCAGTGCTAGGGCATTAGGGGGCGGGAGCGGGAGTTACGAGCAGTACTTC; abundance: NA; d_gene: NA; j_gene: TRBJ2-7; v_gene: TRBV20-1
CDR3aa: CSARPPSTGGRVGVYNEQFF; CDR3nt: TGCAGTGCTAGACCGCCCTCGACAGGGGGACGGGTAGGGGTTTACAATGAGCAGTTCTTC; abundance: NA; d_gene: TRBD1; j_gene: TRBJ2-1; v_gene: TRBV20-1
CDR3aa: CASSPGLAPLSTDTQYF; CDR3nt: TGTGCCAGCAGCCCAGGACTAGCGCCCCTGAGCACAGATACGCAGTATTTT; abundance: many; d_gene: TRBD2; j_gene: TRBJ2-3; v_gene: TRBV7-2
CDR3aa: CAISRDRGRDEQFF; CDR3nt: TGTGCCATCAGCCGAGACAGGGGGAGGGATGAGCAGTTCTTC; abundance: many; d_gene: TRBD1; j_gene: TRBJ2-1; v_gene: TRBV10-3
CDR3aa: CASSLVRGTQYF; CDR3nt: TGTGCCAGCAGCTTAGTTAGGGGGACCCAGTACTTC; abundance: many; d_gene: NA; j_gene: TRBJ2-5; v_gene: TRBV7-2
CDR3aa: CASSSGQLGREAFF; CDR3nt: TGCGCCAGCAGCTCGGGACAGCTGGGTCGTGAAGCTTTCTTT; abundance: many; d_gene: TRBD1; j_gene: TRBJ1-1; v_gene: TRBV5-1